This T cell receptor (beta chain) was sequenced in a study of graft-versus-host responses after intestinal transplantation. Study at large: Transplants were multivisceral, liver-intestinal, or isolated intestinal.

TCRdb's table, derived via immunoSEQ multiplex PCR, lists solely in-frame clones and lacks some. The sample lists some 130,000 clones, 90% to 95% occurring once. Trimming stripped 3 bases from V and 1 base from J, with 15 bases between. This CDR3 spans 17 amino acids. CDR1 SGHTA and CDR2 FQGTGA come from the germline V gene. Comments on this clone: Its antigen remains unknown.

Study-wide results and limits: Graft-donor T cell macrochimerism in patients accompanied high graft-versus-host to host-versus-graft clonal ratios in allografts. Investigators detected GvH clones in recipient marrow, with some emerging earlier in ileum or blood.

Sequenced here: unstimulated CD4+ T cells sorted from spleen or lymph node cells, sampled before intestinal transplant. The sequence came from a human donor who received an intestinal transplant. V gene TRBV7-3 combines with J gene TRBJ2-2, with D tentatively TRBD2 (6 bases). The CDR3 protein is CASSLRAGRRNTGELFF. The CDR3 nucleotides read TGTGCCAGCAGCTTGCGTGCAGGGAGGAGGAACACCGGGGAGCTGTTTTTT. Using reference TRBV7-3 and TRBJ2-2 for the parts outside the CDR3, the full variable domain is GAGVSQTPSNKVTEKGKYVELRCDPISGHTALYWYRQSLGQGPEFLIYFQGTGAADDSGLPNDRFFAVRPEGSVSTLKIQRTERGDSAVYLCASSLRAGRRNTGELFFGEGSRLTVL.